This TCR beta chain was profiled in a study of post-analysis software for immune sequencing data. On the study more broadly: In terms of disease course, relapsing-remitting, secondary progressive and progressive-relapsing multiple sclerosis were included. Findings and caveats of the study: Strong co-clustering by F measure was evident for samples that had been prepared in the same batch.

The TCR beta cDNA libraries contained unique molecular identifiers. Each CDR3 protein gets one entry after TCRdb re-called the PCR reads with MiXCR. The sample holds about 380,000 distinct CDR3 sequences, approximately 33% seen once. As for this clonotype: The antigen remains unidentified.

The sequenced material came from blood. This clonotype originated in a girl between 5 and 17 years old with multiple sclerosis.

CDR3 sequence reads: CASSVRASPDTQYF. CDR3 sequence (DNA): TGTGCCAGCAGCGTGCGGGCGTCCCCAGATACGCAGTATTTT. V gene TRBV9 combines with J gene TRBJ2-3; tentative D call: TRBD2 (5 bases). Germline loops: CDR1 SGDLS, CDR2 YYNGEE. V was trimmed by 2 bases and J by 4 bases, leaving 11 bases between them. The CDR3 runs to 14 residues.